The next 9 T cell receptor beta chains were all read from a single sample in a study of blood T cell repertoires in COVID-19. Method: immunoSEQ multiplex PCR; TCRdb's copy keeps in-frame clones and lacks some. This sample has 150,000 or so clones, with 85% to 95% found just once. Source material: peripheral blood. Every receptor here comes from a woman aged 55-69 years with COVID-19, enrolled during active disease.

This CDR3 is CASSSTVQEKLFF. For the CDR3, the DNA is TGTGCCAGCAGCTCGACAGTCCAAGAAAAACTGTTTTTT. V is TRBV7-9 and J is TRBJ1-4; maybe TRBD1 (5 bases). This CDR3 has 13 amino acids. Trimming removed 4 bases at V and 8 bases at J, with 11 bases between. The germline CDR1 and CDR2 sequences are SEHNR and FQNEAQ (reference sequence). The full variable domain, its missing parts supplied by reference TRBV7-9 and TRBJ1-4, is DTGVSQNPRHKITKRGQNVTFRCDPISEHNRLYWYRQTLGQGPEFLTYFQNEAQLEKSRLLSDRFSAERPKGSFSTLEIQRTEQGDSAMYLCASSSTVQEKLFFGSGTQLSVL.

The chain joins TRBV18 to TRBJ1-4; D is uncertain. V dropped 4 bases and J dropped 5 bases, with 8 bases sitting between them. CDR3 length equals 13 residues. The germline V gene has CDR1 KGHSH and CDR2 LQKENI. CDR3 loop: CASSQGVNEKLFF. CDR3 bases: TGTGCCAGCTCACAGGGAGTAAATGAAAAACTGTTTTTT.

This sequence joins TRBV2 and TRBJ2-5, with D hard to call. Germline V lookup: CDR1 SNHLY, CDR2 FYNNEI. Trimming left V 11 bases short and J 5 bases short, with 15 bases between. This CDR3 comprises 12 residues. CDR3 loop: CALNSGPETQYF. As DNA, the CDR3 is TGTGCCCTGAACTCGGGTCCGGAGACCCAGTACTTC. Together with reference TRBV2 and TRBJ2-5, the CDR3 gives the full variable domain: EPEVTQTPSHQVTQMGQEVILRCVPISNHLYFYWYRQILGQKVEFLVSFYNNEISEKSEIFDDQFSVERPDGSNFTLKIRSTKLEDSAMYFCALNSGPETQYFGPGTRLLVL.

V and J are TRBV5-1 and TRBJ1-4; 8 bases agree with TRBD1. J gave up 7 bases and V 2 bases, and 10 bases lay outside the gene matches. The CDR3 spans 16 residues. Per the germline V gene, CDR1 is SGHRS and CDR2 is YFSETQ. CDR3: CASSLNGQGVFEKLFF. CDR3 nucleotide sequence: TGCGCCAGCAGCTTAAACGGACAGGGCGTTTTTGAAAAACTGTTTTTT.

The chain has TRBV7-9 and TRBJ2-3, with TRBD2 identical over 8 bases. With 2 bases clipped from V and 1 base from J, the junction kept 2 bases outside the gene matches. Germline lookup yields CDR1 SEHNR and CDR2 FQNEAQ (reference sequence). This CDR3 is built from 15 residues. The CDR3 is CASSLLSGGTDTQYF. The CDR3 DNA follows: TGTGCCAGCAGCTTACTTAGCGGGGGCACAGATACGCAGTATTTT.

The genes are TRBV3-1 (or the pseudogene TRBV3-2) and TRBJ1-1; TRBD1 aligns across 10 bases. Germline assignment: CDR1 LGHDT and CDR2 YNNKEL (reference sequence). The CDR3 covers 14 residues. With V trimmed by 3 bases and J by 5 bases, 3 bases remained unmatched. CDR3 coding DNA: TGTGCCAGCAGCCACCGGGACAGGGGTACTGAAGCTTTCTTT. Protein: CASSHRDRGTEAFF.

In DNA form, the CDR3 reads TGTGCCAGTAGTCTCGGACAGCTCAACTATGGCTACACCTTC. This gives the protein CASSLGQLNYGYTF. The chain uses TRBV19 and TRBJ1-2; the D gene is possibly TRBD1 (6 bases). The germline CDR1 and CDR2 sequences are LNHDA and SQIVND (reference sequence). Deletions cut 5 bases from V and 2 bases from J, with 12 bases between. CDR3 length: 14 amino acids.

The CDR3 region has the DNA TGTGCCAGCTCACCGCTGACAGGGGACCCTGGAAACACCATATATTTT. The encoded protein is CASSPLTGDPGNTIYF. The chain uses TRBV18 and TRBJ1-3; 8 nucleotides align to TRBD1. In germline, CDR1 is KGHSH, CDR2 LQKENI. V gave up 3 bases and J gave up 2 bases; unmatched junction bases: 6. The CDR3 has 16 amino acids.

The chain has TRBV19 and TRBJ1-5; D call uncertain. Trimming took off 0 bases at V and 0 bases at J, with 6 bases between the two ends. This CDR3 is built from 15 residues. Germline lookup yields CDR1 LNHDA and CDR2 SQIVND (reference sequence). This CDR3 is CASSIEDYSNQPQHF. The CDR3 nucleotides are TGTGCCAGTAGTATAGAGGACTATAGCAATCAGCCCCAGCATTTT.